This T cell receptor beta chain originates from a study of blood T cell repertoires in COVID-19. Study as a whole: Donors in the United States, Italy and Spain gave samples during acute or convalescent COVID-19.

Original analysis: Cell counts per sample came from amplifying reference gene primers. Only in-frame clones appear in the TCRdb table, and some are missing; sequencing was by immunoSEQ multiplex PCR. Clonal size and the V and J genes are those of that table, whereas D and trimming came from the DNA. The repertoire has about 320,000 clones, roughly 86% of them found once; the top ten carry around 1.7%. This clone has a single count. CDR3 length equals 12 residues. Germline V CDR1 and CDR2: SGHNT, YYREEE (reference sequence). Trimming took off 7 bases at V and 6 bases at J, with 13 bases between the two ends.

The clonotype was recovered from a woman aged 45-65 years with acute or convalescent COVID-19. The V and J genes are TRBV5-4 and TRBJ1-1, with D possibly TRBD1 on 5 matching bases. The sample comprised peripheral blood. The DNA for the CDR3 is TGTGCCAGCCTGAGCGGGGGGGCTGAAGCTTTCTTT. Protein: CASLSGGAEAFF.